This entry describes one T cell receptor (beta chain). The CDR3 covers 15 residues. Per germline, CDR1 MDHEN and CDR2 SYDVKM. V trimming: 7 bases; J trimming: 8 bases; junction bases outside the gene matches: 12. Unique molecular identifiers featured in how the TCRbeta library was prepared. TCRdb itself ran the PCR reads through MiXCR, one entry per CDR3 protein. Of 450,000 to 600,000 distinct CDR3 sequences listed, over 25% were seen once; the top ten hold roughly 2.5%. These data are taken from a study of T-cell reconstitution after alpha-beta-depleted transplantation in children. The rearrangement joins TRBV28 to TRBJ2-3, with 10 bases fitting TRBD2. This receptor was identified in a human donor who donated a stem cell graft to a child with aplastic anemia. The sample was PBMCs from the stem cell graft donor, taken from the stem cell graft. The CDR3 region is CASTSSGSWLGTQYF. The CDR3 DNA is TGTGCCAGCACCTCTAGCGGGAGTTGGCTAGGTACGCAGTATTTT. Full variable domain (outside the CDR3, taken from reference TRBV28 and TRBJ2-3): DVKVTQSSRYLVKRTGEKVFLECVQDMDHENMFWYRQDPGLGLRLIYFSYDVKMKEKGDIPEGYSVSREKKERFSLILESASTNQTSMYLCASTSSGSWLGTQYFGPGTRLTVL.